This T cell receptor (beta chain) derives from a study of early T cells in non-severe SARS-CoV-2 infection. TCRdb called the 5' RACE reads again in MiXCR, with one record for every CDR3 protein. The sample consists of over 35,000 distinct CDR3 sequences, roughly 6.1% of them appearing once. This TCR derives from an adult who was a healthcare worker with PCR-confirmed SARS-CoV-2 infection or an uninfected control (not recorded which). Material: whole blood, obtained at baseline.

The CDR3 here is CASSLTSGGAYEQYF. DNA of the CDR3: TGTGCCAGCAGCCTCACTAGCGGGGGGGCCTACGAGCAGTACTTC. V gene TRBV7-2 combines with J gene TRBJ2-7; 13 positions match TRBD2. CDR3 length: 15 residues. Germline V gene data show CDR1 as SGHTA and CDR2 as FQGNSA. J lost 2 bases, V lost 5 bases, and 3 bases had no gene match.